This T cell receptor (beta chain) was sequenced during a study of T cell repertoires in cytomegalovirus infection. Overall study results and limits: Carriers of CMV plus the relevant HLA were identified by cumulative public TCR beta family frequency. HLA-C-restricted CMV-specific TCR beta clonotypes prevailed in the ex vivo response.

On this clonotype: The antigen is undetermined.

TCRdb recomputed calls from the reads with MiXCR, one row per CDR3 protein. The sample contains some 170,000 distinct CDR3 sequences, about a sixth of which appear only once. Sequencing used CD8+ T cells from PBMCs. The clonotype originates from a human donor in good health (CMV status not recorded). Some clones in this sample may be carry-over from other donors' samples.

CDR3 in amino acids: CASSEPGASGETQYF. In nucleotides, the CDR3 is TGTGCCAGCAGTGAACCGGGGGCCAGCGGTGAGACCCAGTACTTC. The chain couples TRBV25-1 to TRBJ2-5; D may match TRBD1 or TRBD2 (6 bases each). Trimming cost V 2 bases and J 5 bases, with 15 bases left between them. The CDR3 is 15 amino acids. CDR1 is MGHDK and CDR2 is SYGVNS in the germline V gene.